The 17 T cell receptor beta chains given below trace back to one sample, sequenced in a study of T cells after yellow fever vaccination. TCRdb fed the 5' RACE reads into MiXCR, producing one record per CDR3 protein. This sample yields over 100,000 distinct CDR3 sequences, of which 8.4% are seen a single time; roughly 25% belongs to the top ten. This specimen consisted of CD8+ T cells sorted from PBMCs, obtained 45 days after the yellow fever booster vaccination. The receptors shown here come from a man aged 30-40 years who received the YFV17D yellow fever vaccine.

The rearrangement joins TRBV5-5 to TRBJ2-7, with D perhaps being TRBD1 or TRBD2 (5 bases each). Germline V gene lookup returns CDR1 SGHKS and CDR2 YYEKEE (reference sequence). Trimming pared 6 bases from V and 0 bases from J, leaving 16 bases between. The length of the CDR3 is 15 residues. CDR3 sequence (DNA): TGTGCCAGCACTGCCTCCGGGACCTTCTCCTACGAGCAGTACTTC. Its translation: CASTASGTFSYEQYF. Full variable domain (rest looked up from reference TRBV5-5 and TRBJ2-7): DAGVTQSPTHLIKTRGQQVTLRCSPISGHKSVSWYQQVLGQGPQFIFQYYEKEERGRGNFPDRFSARQFPNYSSELNVNALLLGDSALYLCASTASGTFSYEQYFGPGTRLTVT.

This clonotype was picked up many times. This rearrangement joins TRBV18 to TRBJ2-1; TRBD2 matches 7 bases. Germline V gene data show CDR1 as KGHSH and CDR2 as LQKENI. The CDR3 consists of 15 residues. J lost 10 bases, V lost 5 bases, and 14 bases had no gene match. In nucleotides, the CDR3 is TGTGCCAGCTCATCCCCGGGAGGTGAGGGCCCAGAGCAGTTCTTC. This codes for CASSSPGGEGPEQFF.

This clonotype was seen at least ten times. V is TRBV7-6 and J is TRBJ2-3, with 7 bases aligning to TRBD1. The germline CDR1 and CDR2 sequences are SGHVS and FNYEAQ. The CDR3 spans 16 residues. V trimming: 5 bases; J trimming: 5 bases; junction bases outside the gene matches: 13. DNA of the CDR3: TGTGCCAGCAGCCCACAGGGGCCCCTCGGGATAGATACGCAGTATTTT. Amino acids: CASSPQGPLGIDTQYF.

CDR3 nucleotide sequence: TGTGCCAGCAGCCGAGGGACTAGCGTTTTCACAGATACGCAGTATTTT. Translated: CASSRGTSVFTDTQYF. The chain uses TRBV14 and TRBJ2-3; TRBD2 matches at 10 bases. Unmatched junction bases numbered 6, after V lost 4 bases and J lost 2 bases. Germline lookup yields CDR1 SGHDN and CDR2 FVKESK. The CDR3 spans 16 residues. Looking up the rest from reference TRBV14 and TRBJ2-3 gives the full variable domain: EAGVTQFPSHSVIEKGQTVTLRCDPISGHDNLYWYRRVMGKEIKFLLHFVKESKQDESGMPNNRFLAERTGGTYSTLKVQPAELEDSGVYFCASSRGTSVFTDTQYFGPGTRLTVL.

This clonotype was observed a single time. A read error is possible here, since a much larger clone lies one base away. The J gene is TRBJ1-1, the V gene TRBV7-2, with D unclear. The CDR3 is 12 residues long. V was clipped by 1 base and J by 5 bases, with 5 bases between them. Germline loops: CDR1 SGHTA, CDR2 FQGNSA. The CDR3, as DNA: TGTGCCAGCAGCTTAGGCAGTACTGAAGCTTTCTTT. Protein: CASSLGSTEAFF.

This clonotype was seen ten or more times. This chain uses TRBV15 with TRBJ2-1, with 9 bases matching TRBD2. CDR3 length: 16 amino acids. The V segment lost 4 bases and the J segment 4 bases; nucleotides outside the gene matches: 8. Germline CDR1 and CDR2: LNHNV and YYDKDF (reference sequence). The CDR3 region is CATSTDSGSSYNEQFF. The DNA of the CDR3 is TGTGCCACCAGCACCGATAGCGGGAGTTCTTACAATGAGCAGTTCTTC.

This clonotype was seen many times. The chain has TRBV20-1 and TRBJ2-7; 12 bases agree with TRBD2. The J segment lost 4 bases and the V segment lost 3 bases, leaving 7 bases of the junction unmatched. Germline CDR1 and CDR2: DFQATT and SNEGSKA (reference sequence). This CDR3 spans 15 amino acids. CDR3: CSARAETSGRYEQYF. The CDR3 nucleotides are TGCAGTGCTAGGGCAGAGACTAGCGGGAGATACGAGCAGTACTTC.

This clonotype appeared many times. The rearrangement uses TRBV5-1 and TRBJ2-7; 9 nucleotides line up with TRBD1. This CDR3 has 13 residues. V shed 7 bases and J 5 bases; nucleotides not matched to a gene: 7. Germline CDR1 SGHRS, CDR2 YFSETQ. The CDR3 spells CASGGTGLNEQYF. CDR3 sequence (DNA): TGCGCCAGCGGCGGGACAGGGCTCAACGAGCAGTACTTC.

The table lists this clonotype with a few counts. The rearrangement links TRBV9 to TRBJ2-1, with 9 positions matching TRBD2. Looked up from germline, CDR1 is SGDLS and CDR2 is YYNGEE. The CDR3 has 18 amino acids. V lost 4 bases to trimming and J lost 0 bases; unmatched junction nucleotides: 11. CDR3 amino acids: CASSQGLAGFYSYNEQFF. CDR3 nucleotide sequence: TGTGCCAGCAGCCAGGGGCTAGCGGGATTCTACTCCTACAATGAGCAGTTCTTC.

This clonotype came up many times. This chain uses TRBV20-1 with TRBJ2-3; D ambiguous. V lost 7 bases, J lost 5 bases, and 13 bases lay in between. Germline V CDR1 and CDR2: DFQATT, SNEGSKA (reference sequence). The CDR3 has 12 residues. The CDR3 DNA sequence: TGCAGTGTTCCTCTACTTGTAGATACGCAGTATTTT. Amino acid sequence: CSVPLLVDTQYF.

The table lists this clonotype with many counts. The chain joins TRBV4-3 to TRBJ2-1, with TRBD2 matching 10 bases. The CDR3 covers 23 residues. The ends lost 0 bases at V and 10 bases at J; junction bases unmatched: 30. In germline, CDR1 is LGHNA, CDR2 YSLEER. The CDR3 DNA sequence: TGCGCCAGCAGCCAAGATGACGGACAGGGCGATCTAGCGGGAGTCTGGGGTACGGTAGAGCAGTTCTTC. Encoded protein: CASSQDDGQGDLAGVWGTVEQFF.

The table lists this clonotype with many counts. This chain links TRBV9 with TRBJ2-1, with D perhaps TRBD1 (6 bases). Germline assignment: CDR1 SGDLS and CDR2 YYNGEE. Trimming cost V 4 bases and J 4 bases, with 12 bases left between them. The CDR3 length is 14 residues. This CDR3 is CASSSQGWYNEQFF. The CDR3 bases are TGTGCCAGCAGCTCACAGGGATGGTACAATGAGCAGTTCTTC.

The chain recombines TRBV5-4 with TRBJ2-5; the D gene is possibly TRBD2 (7 bases). Trimming removed 0 bases at V and 3 bases at J, with 15 bases between. Looked up from germline, CDR1 is SGHNT and CDR2 is YYREEE (reference sequence). The CDR3 covers 16 residues. The CDR3 region is CASSLAAGAGEETQYF. In DNA form, the CDR3 reads TGTGCCAGCAGCTTGGCTGCGGGGGCAGGGGAAGAGACCCAGTACTTC.

This clonotype was counted at least ten times. The J gene is TRBJ2-7, the V gene TRBV11-2; 9 bases agree with TRBD1. The length of the CDR3 is 16 residues. Per germline, CDR1 SGHAT and CDR2 FQNNGV. Trimming removed 5 bases from V and 0 bases from J; junction bases left unmatched: 8. CDR3 nucleotides: TGTGCCAGCAGCGTAAACGGACAGGGGAACTCCTACGAGCAGTACTTC. Residues: CASSVNGQGNSYEQYF.

This clonotype was seen many times. Written as DNA, the CDR3 is TGCAGTGCTGAACGGGGGACTAGCACAGATACGCAGTATTTT. It is translated as CSAERGTSTDTQYF. The chain has TRBV20-1 and TRBJ2-3, with D possibly being TRBD2 (6 bases). The CDR3 contains 14 residues. Germline V gene sequence: CDR1 DFQATT, CDR2 SNEGSKA (reference sequence). V was shortened by 5 bases and J by 0 bases, with 12 bases between the two germline ends.

The sample holds many counts of this clonotype. The chain has TRBV7-9 and TRBJ1-1; perhaps TRBD1 as D (6 bases). Trimming took 5 bases from V and 8 from J, leaving 15 bases between them. Germline CDR1 and CDR2: SEHNR and FQNEAQ (reference sequence). This CDR3 contains 13 residues. DNA of the CDR3: TGTGCCAGCAGCGGACAGTCATACGCCGAAGCTTTCTTT. The encoded protein is CASSGQSYAEAFF.

In its sample, this clonotype was seen many times. Since a much larger clone is just one base distant, this may be a read error. The gene calls are TRBV2 and TRBJ2-1; D is possibly TRBD2 (5 bases). This CDR3 is 18 amino acids long. The germline V gene encodes CDR1 SNHLY and CDR2 FYNNEI. CDR3 sequence: CAISPPQASSHPDYEQFF. The CDR3 DNA follows: TGTGCCATCAGTCCTCCTCAGGCTAGTTCGCACCCGGACTATGAGCAGTTCTTC.